These 18 T cell receptor beta chains were all obtained from the same sample, sequenced in a study of shared clonotypes between healthy human individuals. Sequencing used immunoSEQ multiplex PCR; TCRdb keeps in-frame clones, though not all of them. Of fewer than 2.5 million clones listed, approximately 94% are singletons. Sample: naive CD4+ T cells from PBMCs. Subset noted: CD45RA+ positively selected. All receptors derive from a man younger than 35 in good health. Some clones in this sample may be carry-over from other donors' samples.

V usage is TRBV23-1 and J usage is TRBJ1-2, with D possibly TRBD1 on 6 matching bases. TRBV23-1 falls under the ORF class, with uncertain function. The CDR3 is 16 residues long. Trimming took 2 bases from V and 8 from J, leaving 21 bases between them. CDR3 amino acids: CASSQPPSPGDCGYTF. CDR3 coding DNA: TGCGCCAGCAGTCAACCGCCTTCCCCAGGGGACTGCGGCTACACCTTC.

The J gene is TRBJ1-4, the V gene TRBV29-1; D is possibly TRBD1 (5 bases). Trimming stripped 6 bases from V and 12 bases from J, with 23 bases between. Germline loops: CDR1 SQVTM, CDR2 ANQGSEA. The CDR3 contains 14 residues. CDR3 sequence reads: CSVPRPGTAKELFF. Written as DNA, the CDR3 is TGCAGCGTCCCCCGCCCCGGGACGGCTAAGGAACTGTTTTTT.

J is TRBJ1-1 and V is TRBV7-9; TRBD1 aligns across 9 bases. V gave up 4 bases and J gave up 3 bases; unmatched junction bases: 9. Germline V CDR1 and CDR2: SEHNR, FQNEAQ (reference sequence). This CDR3 is 16 amino acids long. CDR3 protein: CASSSLGTGFDTEAFF. The CDR3 DNA sequence: TGTGCCAGCAGCTCTCTCGGGACAGGGTTTGACACTGAAGCTTTCTTT.

In this sample, this clone turned up a few times. The chain combines TRBV28 with TRBJ1-2, with D uncertain. This CDR3 has 14 residues. CDR1 MDHEN and CDR2 SYDVKM come from the germline V gene. Trimming took 2 bases from V and 9 from J, leaving 16 bases between them. In DNA form, the CDR3 reads TGTGCCAGCAGTTTAGGAACGGCGCGGATTCGCTACACCTTC. Encoded protein: CASSLGTARIRYTF.

With regard to this clone: The same CDR3 also results from other DNA sequences found in this sample. The gene calls are TRBV5-6 and TRBJ1-2, with 7 bases that match TRBD1. Trimming at V came to 5 bases and at J to 6 bases, leaving 7 bases not matched to a gene. Germline assignment: CDR1 SGHDT and CDR2 YYEEEE. The CDR3 extends over 13 amino acids. CDR3: CASSLDRVNGYTF. CDR3 DNA: TGTGCCAGCAGTCTCGACAGGGTCAATGGCTACACCTTC.

The V and J genes are TRBV7-3 and TRBJ1-2; the D is unclear. V was cut by 1 base and J by 4 bases, with 10 bases left in between. The CDR3 is made up of 14 amino acids. CDR1 is SGHTA and CDR2 is FQGTGA in the germline V gene. CDR3 loop: CASSLIPGPYGYTF. CDR3 DNA: TGTGCCAGCAGCTTAATACCGGGCCCCTATGGCTACACCTTC.

This chain joins TRBV11-3 and TRBJ2-1; 8 bases map to TRBD2. V shed 5 bases and J 12 bases; nucleotides not matched to a gene: 12. The CDR3 is 14 residues long. The germline V gene has CDR1 SGHNT and CDR2 YENEEA. For the CDR3, the DNA is TGTGCCAGCAGCGTTCAGGGGAGCGGGAGTCGGCAGTTCTTC. It yields the protein CASSVQGSGSRQFF.

This clone was counted once. This chain joins TRBV5-6 and TRBJ1-4, with D perhaps TRBD1 (6 bases). Trimming pared 4 bases from V and 7 bases from J, leaving 20 bases between. CDR3 length: 16 residues. Germline CDR1 and CDR2: SGHDT and YYEEEE. CDR3 DNA sequence: TGTGCCAGCAGCCAGGGCTCGGGGGGCGTCGGTGAAAAACTGTTTTTT. This gives the protein CASSQGSGGVGEKLFF.

This chain links TRBV6-6 with TRBJ2-3; D may correspond to TRBD1 or TRBD2 (5 bases each). In germline, CDR1 is MNHNY, CDR2 SVGAGI (reference sequence). V was shortened by 6 bases and J by 6 bases, with 16 bases between the two germline ends. CDR3 length: 14 amino acids. The CDR3 here is CASSQPSEGDTQYF. The CDR3 coding sequence is TGTGCCAGCAGCCAACCTTCTGAGGGGGATACGCAGTATTTT.

This chain uses TRBV9 with TRBJ2-1, with D hard to call. V shed 0 bases and J shed 13 bases, with 11 bases lying between them. Germline loops: CDR1 SGDLS, CDR2 YYNGEE. The CDR3 is 12 amino acids. In DNA, the CDR3 is TGTGCCAGCAGCGTAGGTAGGACCAATCAGTTCTTC. Its protein product is CASSVGRTNQFF.

Concerning this clone itself: The same CDR3 arises from other DNA sequences in this sample as well. This chain uses TRBV5-1 with TRBJ2-7, with TRBD2 as a possible D gene (5 bases). V was trimmed by 0 bases and J by 0 bases, leaving 7 bases between them. Germline V gene lookup returns CDR1 SGHRS and CDR2 YFSETQ. This CDR3 comprises 14 residues. CDR3 sequence (DNA): TGCGCCAGCAGCTTGGGAGGGAGCTCCTACGAGCAGTACTTC. Its protein is CASSLGGSSYEQYF.

This sequence joins TRBV6-1 and TRBJ2-5, with 7 bases fitting TRBD1. The J segment lost 3 bases and the V segment lost 1 base, leaving 2 bases of the junction unmatched. Germline V gives CDR1 MNHNS, CDR2 SASEGT. The CDR3 is 14 amino acids. The CDR3 here is CASSEGTGEETQYF. In nucleotides, the CDR3 is TGTGCCAGCAGTGAAGGGACAGGCGAAGAGACCCAGTACTTC.

V gene TRBV5-5 combines with J gene TRBJ2-5; 13 bases are a match to TRBD2. The length of the CDR3 is 18 residues. Per the germline V gene, CDR1 is SGHKS and CDR2 is YYEKEE (reference sequence). V shed 0 bases and J 2 bases; nucleotides not matched to a gene: 7. CDR3 residues: CASSLGGTSGTGQETQYF. The CDR3 region has the DNA TGTGCCAGCAGCTTGGGTGGGACTAGCGGGACAGGGCAAGAGACCCAGTACTTC.

The chain combines TRBV2 with TRBJ2-5; TRBD2 aligns across 9 bases. Per the germline V gene, CDR1 is SNHLY and CDR2 is FYNNEI. The CDR3 spans 14 residues. V lost 6 bases to trimming and J lost 8 bases; unmatched junction nucleotides: 10. The CDR3 region is CASRGTSLLLTQYF. Here the CDR3 DNA reads TGTGCCAGCAGGGGGACTAGCCTACTTCTCACCCAGTACTTC.

This chain links TRBV5-1 with TRBJ2-5, with TRBD1 identical over 7 bases. Germline V CDR1 and CDR2: SGHRS, YFSETQ. This CDR3 is built from 15 residues. With V trimmed by 4 bases and J by 5 bases, 11 bases remained unmatched. CDR3 protein: CASSMTGNLGETQYF. The CDR3 nucleotides read TGCGCCAGCAGCATGACAGGGAATTTGGGGGAGACCCAGTACTTC.

This chain joins TRBV30 and TRBJ1-4, with D possibly matching TRBD1 (5 bases). V lost 0 bases to trimming and J lost 4 bases, with 12 bases between them. Germline lookup yields CDR1 GTSNPN and CDR2 SVGIG (reference sequence). This CDR3 contains 15 residues. CDR3 residues: CAWSVLTGGNEKLFF. As DNA, the CDR3 is TGTGCCTGGAGTGTACTTACGGGGGGTAATGAAAAACTGTTTTTT.

This chain connects TRBV6-1 to TRBJ2-1; the match to TRBD1 covers 7 bases. The CDR3 covers 14 residues. V lost 2 bases, J lost 4 bases, and 2 bases stayed unmatched. The germline V gene encodes CDR1 MNHNS and CDR2 SASEGT. The CDR3 bases are TGTGCCAGCAGTGAACGGGACAGATACAATGAGCAGTTCTTC. It yields the protein CASSERDRYNEQFF.

V is TRBV4-1 and J is TRBJ1-2, with TRBD1 identical over 7 bases. J was trimmed by 1 base and V by 0 bases; bases with no gene match: 5. Germline CDR1 is MGHRA and CDR2 is YSYEKL. The CDR3 totals 16 residues. The CDR3 spells CASSQEHRGFNYGYTF. Written as DNA, the CDR3 is TGCGCCAGCAGCCAAGAACACAGGGGTTTTAACTATGGCTACACCTTC.